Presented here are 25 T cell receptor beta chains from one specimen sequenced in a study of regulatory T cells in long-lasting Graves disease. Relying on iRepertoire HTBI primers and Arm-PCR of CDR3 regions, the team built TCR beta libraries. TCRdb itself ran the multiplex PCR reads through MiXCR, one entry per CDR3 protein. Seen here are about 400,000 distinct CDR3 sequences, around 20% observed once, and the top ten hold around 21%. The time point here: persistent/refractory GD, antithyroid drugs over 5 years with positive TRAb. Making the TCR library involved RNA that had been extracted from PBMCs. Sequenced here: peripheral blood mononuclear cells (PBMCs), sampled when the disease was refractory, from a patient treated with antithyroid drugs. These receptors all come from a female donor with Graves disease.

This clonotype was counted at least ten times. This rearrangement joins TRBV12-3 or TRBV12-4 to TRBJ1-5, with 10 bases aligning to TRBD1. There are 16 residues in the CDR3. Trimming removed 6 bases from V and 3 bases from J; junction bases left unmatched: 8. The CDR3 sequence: CASSPGQGLDNQPQHF. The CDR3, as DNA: TGTGCCAGCAGCCCGGGACAGGGGTTAGACAATCAGCCCCAGCATTTT.

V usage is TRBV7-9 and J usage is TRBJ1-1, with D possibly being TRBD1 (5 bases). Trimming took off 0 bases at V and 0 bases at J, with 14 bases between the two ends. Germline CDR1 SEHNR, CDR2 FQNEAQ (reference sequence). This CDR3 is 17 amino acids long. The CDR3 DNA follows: TGTGCCAGCAGCTTAGCGCAAGCAGGGCAACTGAACACTGAAGCTTTCTTT. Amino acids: CASSLAQAGQLNTEAFF.

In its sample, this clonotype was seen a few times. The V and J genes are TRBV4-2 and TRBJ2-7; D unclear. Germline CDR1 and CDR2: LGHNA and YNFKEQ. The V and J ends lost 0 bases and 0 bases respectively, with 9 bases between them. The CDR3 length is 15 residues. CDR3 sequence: CASSQDAQSSYEQYF. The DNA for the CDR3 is TGTGCCAGCAGCCAAGATGCGCAAAGCTCCTACGAGCAGTACTTC.

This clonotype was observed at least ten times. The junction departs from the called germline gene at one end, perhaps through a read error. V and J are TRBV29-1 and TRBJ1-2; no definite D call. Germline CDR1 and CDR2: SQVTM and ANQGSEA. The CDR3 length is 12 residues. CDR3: CSVDPPEPVFVF. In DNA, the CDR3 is TGCAGCGTTGATCCCCCGGAGCCGGTCTTCGTCTTC.

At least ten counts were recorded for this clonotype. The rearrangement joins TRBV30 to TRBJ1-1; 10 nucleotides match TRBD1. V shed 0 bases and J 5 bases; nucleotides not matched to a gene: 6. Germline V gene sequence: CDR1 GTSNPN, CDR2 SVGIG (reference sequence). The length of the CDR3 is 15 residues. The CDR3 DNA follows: TGTGCCTGGAGTGTTATGGGGACAGGGGAGACTGAAGCTTTCTTT. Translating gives CAWSVMGTGETEAFF.

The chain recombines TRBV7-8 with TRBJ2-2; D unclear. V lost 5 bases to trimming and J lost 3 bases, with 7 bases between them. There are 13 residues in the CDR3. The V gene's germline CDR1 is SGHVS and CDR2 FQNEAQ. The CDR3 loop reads CASSRDYTGELFF. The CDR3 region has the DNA TGTGCCAGCAGCCGCGACTACACCGGGGAGCTGTTTTTT.

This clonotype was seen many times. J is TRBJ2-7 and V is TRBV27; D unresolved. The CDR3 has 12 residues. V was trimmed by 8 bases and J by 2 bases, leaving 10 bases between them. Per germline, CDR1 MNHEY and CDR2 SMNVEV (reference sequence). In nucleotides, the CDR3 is TGTGCCAGCGGCATTAACCCCTACGAGCAGTACTTC. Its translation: CASGINPYEQYF.

This CDR3 reads CASSPGGATGNYGYTF. CDR3 sequence (DNA): TGTGCCAGCAGCCCCGGGGGGGCAACAGGCAACTATGGCTACACCTTC. The chain recombines TRBV7-9 with TRBJ1-2; tentative D call: TRBD1 (6 bases). V lost 5 bases, J lost 2 bases, and 18 bases lay in between. The CDR3 spans 16 residues. Germline V lookup: CDR1 SEHNR, CDR2 FQNEAQ (reference sequence).

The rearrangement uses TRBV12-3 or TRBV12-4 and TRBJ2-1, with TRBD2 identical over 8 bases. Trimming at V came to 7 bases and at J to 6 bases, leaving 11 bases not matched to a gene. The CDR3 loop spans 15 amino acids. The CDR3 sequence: CASTPAGVGFNEQFF. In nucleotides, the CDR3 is TGTGCCAGCACTCCAGCGGGAGTTGGGTTCAATGAGCAGTTCTTC.

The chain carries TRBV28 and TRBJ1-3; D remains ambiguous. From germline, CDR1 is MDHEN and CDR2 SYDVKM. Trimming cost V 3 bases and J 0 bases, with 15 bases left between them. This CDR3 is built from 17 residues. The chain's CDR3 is CASSLFPPGYSGNTIYF. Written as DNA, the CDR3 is TGTGCCAGCAGTTTGTTTCCCCCGGGATACTCTGGAAACACCATATATTTT. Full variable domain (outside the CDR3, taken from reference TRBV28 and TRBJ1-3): DVKVTQSSRYLVKRTGEKVFLECVQDMDHENMFWYRQDPGLGLRLIYFSYDVKMKEKGDIPEGYSVSREKKERFSLILESASTNQTSMYLCASSLFPPGYSGNTIYFGEGSWLTVV.

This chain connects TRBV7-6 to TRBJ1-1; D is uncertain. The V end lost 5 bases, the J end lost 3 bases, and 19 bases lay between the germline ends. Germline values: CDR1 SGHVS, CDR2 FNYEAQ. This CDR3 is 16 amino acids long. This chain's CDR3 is CASSPRSGPRYTEAFF. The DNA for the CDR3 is TGTGCCAGCAGCCCGCGGAGCGGTCCTCGATACACTGAAGCTTTCTTT.

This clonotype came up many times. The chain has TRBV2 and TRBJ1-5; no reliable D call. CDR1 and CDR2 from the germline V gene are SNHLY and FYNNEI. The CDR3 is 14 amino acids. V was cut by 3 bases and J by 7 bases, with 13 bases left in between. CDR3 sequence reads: CASSDAGFGQPQHF. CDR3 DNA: TGTGCCAGCAGTGATGCAGGCTTCGGACAGCCCCAGCATTTT.

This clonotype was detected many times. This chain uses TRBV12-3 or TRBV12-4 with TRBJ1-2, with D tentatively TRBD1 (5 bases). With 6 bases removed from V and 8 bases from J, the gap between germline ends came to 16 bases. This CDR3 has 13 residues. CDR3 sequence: CASSPGGLAGYTF. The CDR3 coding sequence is TGTGCCAGCAGCCCGGGGGGATTGGCGGGCTACACCTTC.

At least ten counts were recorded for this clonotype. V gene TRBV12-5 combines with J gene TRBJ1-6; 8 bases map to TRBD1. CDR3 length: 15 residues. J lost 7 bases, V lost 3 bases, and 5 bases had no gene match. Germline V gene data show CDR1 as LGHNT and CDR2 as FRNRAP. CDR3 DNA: TGTGCTAGTGGTTTATCTCGACAGGGGAATTCACCCCTCCACTTT. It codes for CASGLSRQGNSPLHF.

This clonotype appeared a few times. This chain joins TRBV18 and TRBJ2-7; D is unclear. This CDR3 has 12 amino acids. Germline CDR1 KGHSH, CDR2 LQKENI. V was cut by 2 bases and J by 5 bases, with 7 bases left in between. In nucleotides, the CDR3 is TGTGCCAGCTCACCAGGGCAGAACGAGCAGTACTTC. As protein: CASSPGQNEQYF.

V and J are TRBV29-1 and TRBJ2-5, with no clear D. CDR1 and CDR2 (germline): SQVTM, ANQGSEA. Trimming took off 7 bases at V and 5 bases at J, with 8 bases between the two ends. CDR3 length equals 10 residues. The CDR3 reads CSALVETQYF. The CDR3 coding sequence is TGCAGCGCCCTGGTGGAGACCCAGTACTTC.

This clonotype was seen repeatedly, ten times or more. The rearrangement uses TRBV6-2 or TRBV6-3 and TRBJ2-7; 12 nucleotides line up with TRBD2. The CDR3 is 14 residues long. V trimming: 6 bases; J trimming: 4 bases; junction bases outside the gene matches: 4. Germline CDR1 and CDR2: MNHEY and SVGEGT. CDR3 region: CASSGLAGRYEQYF. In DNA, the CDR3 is TGTGCCAGCAGCGGACTAGCGGGAAGGTACGAGCAGTACTTC.

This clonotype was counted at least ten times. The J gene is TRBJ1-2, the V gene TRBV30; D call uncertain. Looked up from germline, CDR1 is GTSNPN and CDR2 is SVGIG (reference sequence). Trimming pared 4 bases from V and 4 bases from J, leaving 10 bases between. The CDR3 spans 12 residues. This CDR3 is CAWTAVAYGYTF. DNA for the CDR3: TGTGCCTGGACGGCGGTCGCCTATGGCTACACCTTC.

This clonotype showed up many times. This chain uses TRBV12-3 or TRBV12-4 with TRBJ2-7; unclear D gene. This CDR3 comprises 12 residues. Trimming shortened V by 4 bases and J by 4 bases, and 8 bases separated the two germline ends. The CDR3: CASSSPLYEQYF. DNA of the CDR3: TGTGCCAGCAGTTCACCTCTTTACGAGCAGTACTTC.

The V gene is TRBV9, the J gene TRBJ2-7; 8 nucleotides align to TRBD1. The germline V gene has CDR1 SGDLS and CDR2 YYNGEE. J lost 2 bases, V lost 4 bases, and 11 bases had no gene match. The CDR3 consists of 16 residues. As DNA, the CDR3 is TGTGCCAGCAGCCCCTCCCCGGACAGGGAGGCCTACGAGCAGTACTTC. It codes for CASSPSPDREAYEQYF.

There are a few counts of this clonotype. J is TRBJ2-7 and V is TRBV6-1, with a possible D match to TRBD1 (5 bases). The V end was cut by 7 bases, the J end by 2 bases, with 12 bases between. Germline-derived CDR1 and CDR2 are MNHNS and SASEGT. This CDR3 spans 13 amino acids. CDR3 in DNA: TGTGCCAGCAAGGGGATCTTGACCTACGAGCAGTACTTC. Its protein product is CASKGILTYEQYF.

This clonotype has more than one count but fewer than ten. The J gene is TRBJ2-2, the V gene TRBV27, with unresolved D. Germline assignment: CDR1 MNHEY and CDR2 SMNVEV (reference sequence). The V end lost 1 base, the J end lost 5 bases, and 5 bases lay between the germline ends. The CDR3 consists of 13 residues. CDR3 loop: CASSLYVTGELFF. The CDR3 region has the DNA TGTGCCAGCAGTTTATATGTAACCGGGGAGCTGTTTTTT.

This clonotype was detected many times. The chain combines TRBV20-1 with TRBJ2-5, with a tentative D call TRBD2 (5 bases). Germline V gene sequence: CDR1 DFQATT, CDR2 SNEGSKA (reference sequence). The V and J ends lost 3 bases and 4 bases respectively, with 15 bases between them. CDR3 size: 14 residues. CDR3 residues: CSASDLQRAETQYF. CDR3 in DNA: TGCAGTGCTAGCGACCTCCAGAGGGCAGAGACCCAGTACTTC.

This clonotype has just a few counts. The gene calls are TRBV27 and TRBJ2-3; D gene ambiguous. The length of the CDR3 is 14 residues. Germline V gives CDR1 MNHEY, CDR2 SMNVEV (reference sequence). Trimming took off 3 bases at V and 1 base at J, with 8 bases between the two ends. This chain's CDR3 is CASSLGRGTDTQYF. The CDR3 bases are TGTGCCAGCAGTTTGGGCAGAGGCACAGATACGCAGTATTTT.

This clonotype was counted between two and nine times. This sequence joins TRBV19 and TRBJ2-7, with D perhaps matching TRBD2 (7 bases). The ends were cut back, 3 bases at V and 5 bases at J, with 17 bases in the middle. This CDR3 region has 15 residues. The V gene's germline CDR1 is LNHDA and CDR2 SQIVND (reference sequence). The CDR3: CASSMVGGRPHEQYF. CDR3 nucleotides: TGTGCCAGTAGTATGGTCGGGGGGCGCCCCCACGAGCAGTACTTC.